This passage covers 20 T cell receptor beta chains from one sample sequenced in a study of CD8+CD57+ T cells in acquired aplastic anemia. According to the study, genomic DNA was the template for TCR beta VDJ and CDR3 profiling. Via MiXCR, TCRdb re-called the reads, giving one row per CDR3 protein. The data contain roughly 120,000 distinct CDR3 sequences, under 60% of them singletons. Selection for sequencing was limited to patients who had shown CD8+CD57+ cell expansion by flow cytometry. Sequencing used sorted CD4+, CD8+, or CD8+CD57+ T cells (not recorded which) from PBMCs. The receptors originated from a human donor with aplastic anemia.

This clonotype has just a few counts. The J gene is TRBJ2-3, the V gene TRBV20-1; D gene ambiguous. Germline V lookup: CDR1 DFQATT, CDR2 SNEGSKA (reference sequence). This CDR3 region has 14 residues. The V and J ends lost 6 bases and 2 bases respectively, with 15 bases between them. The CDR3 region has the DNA TGCAGTGCCCGGTTGGGTGGCACCACAGATACGCAGTATTTT. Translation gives CSARLGGTTDTQYF.

The CDR3 is CASTRGGEKLFF. For the CDR3, the DNA is TGTGCCAGCACACGGGGGGGTGAAAAACTGTTTTTT. The V call is TRBV27, the J call TRBJ1-4; TRBD1 might be the D (5 bases). The germline V gene has CDR1 MNHEY and CDR2 SMNVEV (reference sequence). Trimming shortened V by 7 bases and J by 7 bases, and 10 bases separated the two germline ends. The CDR3 is 12 amino acids.

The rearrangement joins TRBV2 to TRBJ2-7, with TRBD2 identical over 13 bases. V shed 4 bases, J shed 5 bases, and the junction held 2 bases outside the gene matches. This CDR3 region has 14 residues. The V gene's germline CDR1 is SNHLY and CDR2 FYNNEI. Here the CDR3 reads CASSGTSGSNEQYF. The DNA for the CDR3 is TGTGCCAGCAGTGGGACTAGCGGGAGCAACGAGCAGTACTTC.

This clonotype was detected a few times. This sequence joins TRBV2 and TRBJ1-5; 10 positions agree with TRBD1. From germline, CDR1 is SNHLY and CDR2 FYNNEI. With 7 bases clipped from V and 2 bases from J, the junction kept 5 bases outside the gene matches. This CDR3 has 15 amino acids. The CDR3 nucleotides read TGTGCCAGCAAATCGACAGGGGGCGGCAATCAGCCCCAGCATTTT. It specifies CASKSTGGGNQPQHF.

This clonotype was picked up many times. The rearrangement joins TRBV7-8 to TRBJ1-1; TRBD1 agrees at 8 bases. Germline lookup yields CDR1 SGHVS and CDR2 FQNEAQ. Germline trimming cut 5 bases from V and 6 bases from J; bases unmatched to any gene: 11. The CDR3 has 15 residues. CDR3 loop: CASSPRDRGGSEAFF. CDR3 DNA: TGTGCCAGCAGCCCCCGAGACAGGGGCGGCTCTGAAGCTTTCTTT.

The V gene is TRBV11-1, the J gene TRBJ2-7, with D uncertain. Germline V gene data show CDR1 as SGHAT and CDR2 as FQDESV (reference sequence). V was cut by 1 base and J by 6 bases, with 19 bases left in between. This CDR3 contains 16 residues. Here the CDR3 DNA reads TGTGCCAGCAGCTTAGAACTCAGGAGTAGTCGCTTCGAGCAGTACTTC. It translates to CASSLELRSSRFEQYF.

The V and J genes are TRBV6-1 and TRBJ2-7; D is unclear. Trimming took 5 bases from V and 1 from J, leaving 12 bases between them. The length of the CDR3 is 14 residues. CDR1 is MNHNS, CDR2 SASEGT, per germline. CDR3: CASSQGSFSYEQYF. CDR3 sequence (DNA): TGTGCCAGCAGTCAAGGCTCCTTTTCCTACGAGCAGTACTTC.

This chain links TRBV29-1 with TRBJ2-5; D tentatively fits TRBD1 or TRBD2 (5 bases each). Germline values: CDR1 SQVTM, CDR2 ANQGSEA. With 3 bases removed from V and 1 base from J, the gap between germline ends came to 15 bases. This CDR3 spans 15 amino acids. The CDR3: CSVDSVGTGQETQYF. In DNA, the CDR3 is TGCAGCGTTGACTCGGTCGGGACGGGCCAAGAGACCCAGTACTTC.

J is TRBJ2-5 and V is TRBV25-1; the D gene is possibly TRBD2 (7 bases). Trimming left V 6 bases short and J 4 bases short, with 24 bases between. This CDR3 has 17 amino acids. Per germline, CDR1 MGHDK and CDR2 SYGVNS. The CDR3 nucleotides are TGTGCCAGCAGCTTAGTCTTGGGGGGGCCAGCAATAGAGACCCAGTACTTC. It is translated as CASSLVLGGPAIETQYF. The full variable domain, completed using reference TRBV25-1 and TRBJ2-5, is EADIYQTPRYLVIGTGKKITLECSQTMGHDKMYWYQQDPGMELHLIHYSYGVNSTEKGDLSSESTVSRIRTEHFPLTLESARPSHTSQYLCASSLVLGGPAIETQYFGPGTRLLVL.

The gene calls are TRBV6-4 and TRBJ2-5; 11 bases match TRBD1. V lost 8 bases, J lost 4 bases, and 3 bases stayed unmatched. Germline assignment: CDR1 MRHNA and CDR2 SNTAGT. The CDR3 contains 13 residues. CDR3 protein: CASGQGAGETQYF. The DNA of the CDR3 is TGTGCCAGCGGACAGGGGGCGGGAGAGACCCAGTACTTC.

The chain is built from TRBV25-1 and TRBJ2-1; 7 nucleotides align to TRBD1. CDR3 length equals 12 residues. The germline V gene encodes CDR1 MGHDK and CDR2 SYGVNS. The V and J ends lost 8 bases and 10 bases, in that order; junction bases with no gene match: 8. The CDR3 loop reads CASGTANWEQFF. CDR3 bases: TGTGCCAGCGGGACAGCCAACTGGGAGCAGTTCTTC.

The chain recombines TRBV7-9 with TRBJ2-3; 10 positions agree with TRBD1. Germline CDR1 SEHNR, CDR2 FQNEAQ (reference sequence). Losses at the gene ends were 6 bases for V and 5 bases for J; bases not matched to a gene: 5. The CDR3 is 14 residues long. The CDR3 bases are TGTGCCAGCAGTTGGGACAGGGGTGAAGATACGCAGTATTTT. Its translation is CASSWDRGEDTQYF.

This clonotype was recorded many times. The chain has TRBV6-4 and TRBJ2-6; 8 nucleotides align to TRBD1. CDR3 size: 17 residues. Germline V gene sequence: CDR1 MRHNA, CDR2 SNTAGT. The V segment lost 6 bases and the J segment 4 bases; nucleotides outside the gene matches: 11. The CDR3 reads CASSPGQETWGANVLTF. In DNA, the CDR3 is TGTGCCAGCAGCCCGGGACAGGAAACGTGGGGGGCCAACGTCCTGACTTTC.

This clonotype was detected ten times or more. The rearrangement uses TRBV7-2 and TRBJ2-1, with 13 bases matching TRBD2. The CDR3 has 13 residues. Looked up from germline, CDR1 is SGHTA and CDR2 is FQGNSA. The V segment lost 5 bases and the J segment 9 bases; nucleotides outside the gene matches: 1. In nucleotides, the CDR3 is TGTGCCAGCAGCGGACTAGCGGGGGTTGAGCAGTTCTTC. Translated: CASSGLAGVEQFF.

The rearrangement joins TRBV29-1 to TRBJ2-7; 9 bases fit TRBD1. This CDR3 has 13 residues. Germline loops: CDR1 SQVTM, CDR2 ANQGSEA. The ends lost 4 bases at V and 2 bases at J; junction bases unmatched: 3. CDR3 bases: TGCAGCGTTGCCCGGGACAGGGCCTACGAGCAGTACTTC. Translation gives CSVARDRAYEQYF.

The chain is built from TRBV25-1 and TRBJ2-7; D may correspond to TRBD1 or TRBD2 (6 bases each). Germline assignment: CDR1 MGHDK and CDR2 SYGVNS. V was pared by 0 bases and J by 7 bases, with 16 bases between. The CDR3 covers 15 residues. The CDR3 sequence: CASSEYGGSSGEQYF. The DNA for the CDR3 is TGTGCCAGCAGTGAATACGGGGGCTCGAGCGGTGAGCAGTACTTC.

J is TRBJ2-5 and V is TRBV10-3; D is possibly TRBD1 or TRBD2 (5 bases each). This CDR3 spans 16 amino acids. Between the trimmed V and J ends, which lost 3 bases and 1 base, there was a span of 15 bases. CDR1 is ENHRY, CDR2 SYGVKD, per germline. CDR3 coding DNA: TGTGCCATCAGTGATATTCCTGGGACGGTCCAAGAGACCCAGTACTTC. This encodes CAISDIPGTVQETQYF.

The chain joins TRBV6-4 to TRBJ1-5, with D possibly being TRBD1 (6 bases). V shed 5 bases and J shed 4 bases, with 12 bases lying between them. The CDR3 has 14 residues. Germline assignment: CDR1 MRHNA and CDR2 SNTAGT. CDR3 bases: TGTGCCAGCAGTCCACAGGGAACTAATCAGCCCCAGCATTTT. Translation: CASSPQGTNQPQHF.

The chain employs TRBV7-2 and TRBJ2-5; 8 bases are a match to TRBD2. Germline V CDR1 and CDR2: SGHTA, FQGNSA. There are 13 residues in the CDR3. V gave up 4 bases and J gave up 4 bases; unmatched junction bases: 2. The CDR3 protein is CASSSTSVETQYF. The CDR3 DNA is TGTGCCAGCAGCTCGACTAGCGTAGAGACCCAGTACTTC.

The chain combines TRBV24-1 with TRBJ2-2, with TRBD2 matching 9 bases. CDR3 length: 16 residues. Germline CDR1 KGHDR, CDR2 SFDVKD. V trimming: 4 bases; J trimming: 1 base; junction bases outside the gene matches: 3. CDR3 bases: TGTGCCACCAGTGAAAGCGGGGGGATGAACACCGGGGAGCTGTTTTTT. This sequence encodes CATSESGGMNTGELFF.